What follows describes a single TCR beta chain. Its antigen is unidentified. Each TCR library consumed approximately 3,500 ng of total RNA. Eight separate reactions for every sample produced the cDNA. PCR of TCRalpha and TCRbeta cDNA was nested, with two rounds of 16 and 9 cycles. Reprocessing the 5' RACE reads, TCRdb reports a single entry for every CDR3 protein and omits DNA. This listing includes approximately 200,000 distinct CDR3 sequences. These data come from a study of monozygotic twins with inflammatory bowel disease. General observations from the study: TCRbeta diversity (inverse Simpson) was lower in IBD patients than in healthy co-twins.

The CDR3 runs to 15 residues. Looked up from germline, CDR1 is SGHRS and CDR2 is YFSETQ. V is TRBV5-1 and J is TRBJ2-6; TCRdb designates TRBD1, a call that cannot be tested without DNA. Sequenced sample: blood. The receptor comes from a human donor with ulcerative colitis or Crohn's disease, or a healthy co-twin of an affected twin (not recorded which). This CDR3 reads CASTQGAAGANVLTF.